This TCR beta chain came from a study of blood T cell repertoires in COVID-19. The CDR3 length is 16 residues. Germline-derived CDR1 and CDR2 are KGHSH and LQKENI. J was trimmed by 5 bases and V by 3 bases; bases with no gene match: 6. Data came from immunoSEQ multiplex PCR; TCRdb stores just in-frame clones and leaves some out. The table has fewer than 60,000 clones, roughly 89% seen once. The sequence was obtained from a man older than 75 with active or convalescent COVID-19. Material: peripheral blood. The gene calls are TRBV18 and TRBJ1-5; 11 bases are shared with TRBD1. The CDR3 bases are TGTGCCAGCTCACCTCCGGGACAGGGGGTTGATCAGCCCCAGCATTTT. Its protein product is CASSPPGQGVDQPQHF.